The rows below give T cell receptor beta chains drawn from one sample of a study of blood T cell repertoires in COVID-19. Some clones are missing from TCRdb's copy, which holds only in-frame ones; the method was immunoSEQ multiplex PCR. The sample yields some 230,000 clones, roughly 84% seen once. Sequencing was carried out using peripheral blood. The origin of the receptors is a man aged 40-49 years with acute or convalescent COVID-19. Both conserved end residues are part of each CDR3. The D gene is left open where the match is weak. Size is stated for part of the rows, as once, few or many counts, or as a class when the clone is expanded.

cdr3_aa	cdr3_nt	clone_size	v_call	d_call	j_call
CASSPPGGTGAKNIQYF	TGTGCCAGCAGCCCCCCCGGGGGGACAGGAGCCAAAAACATTCAGTACTTC	.	TRBV21-1	.	TRBJ2-4
CASSLDMGLSYEQFF	TGTGCCAGCAGCCTCGACATGGGGCTTAGCTATGAGCAGTTCTTC	.	TRBV4-2	.	TRBJ2-1
CASTPQAEHYEQYF	TGTGCCAGCACCCCCCAGGCAGAGCACTACGAGCAGTACTTC	.	TRBV6-5	.	TRBJ2-7
CAWSPTTGGLYEQYF	TGTGCCTGGAGTCCAACGACAGGGGGCTTGTACGAGCAGTACTTC	many	TRBV30	TRBD1	TRBJ2-7
CASSLGTRVAEAFF	TGTGCCAGCAGCTTAGGTACGAGGGTGGCTGAAGCTTTCTTT	.	TRBV7-2	.	TRBJ1-1
CASSQDRIIRTNEKLFF	TGCGCCAGCAGCCAAGATAGAATTATCCGAACTAATGAAAAACTGTTTTTT	.	TRBV4-3	.	TRBJ1-4
CASGADRGQDGYTF	TGTGCTAGTGGAGCGGACAGGGGGCAGGATGGCTACACCTTC	.	TRBV12-5	TRBD1	TRBJ1-2
CATKAQPGQSYEQYF	TGTGCCACCAAAGCCCAACCGGGACAGTCCTACGAGCAGTACTTC	.	TRBV6-5	TRBD1	TRBJ2-7
CASSVEGGGANTGELFF	TGTGCCAGCAGCGTAGAGGGCGGGGGAGCGAACACCGGGGAGCTGTTTTTT	.	TRBV9	TRBD2	TRBJ2-2
CASSTGGGLTDTQYF	TGTGCCAGCAGCACCGGCGGGGGGCTCACAGATACGCAGTATTTT	.	TRBV3-1/TRBV3-2	TRBD2	TRBJ2-3
CASSLVGEGRANEKLFF	TGCGCCAGCAGCTTGGTCGGTGAGGGGAGGGCTAATGAAAAACTGTTTTTT	.	TRBV5-1	.	TRBJ1-4
CASSLEQASGNTIYF	TGTGCCAGCAGCTTGGAGCAGGCATCTGGAAACACCATATATTTT	.	TRBV5-5	.	TRBJ1-3
CASSNRAETEAFF	TGCGCCAGCTCCAACAGGGCTGAAACTGAAGCTTTCTTT	.	TRBV5-1	.	TRBJ1-1
CSALARESSGNTIYF	TGCAGCGCCCTGGCGCGGGAGAGCTCTGGAAACACCATATATTTT	.	TRBV29-1	.	TRBJ1-3
CASSVQGNYGYTF	TGTGCCAGCAGCGTACAGGGGAACTATGGCTACACCTTC	few	TRBV9	.	TRBJ1-2
CASSVAGTGGRYTF	TGTGCCAGCAGTGTCGCCGGGACAGGGGGCCGCTACACCTTC	.	TRBV7-9	TRBD1	TRBJ1-2
CASSSAQDRTTEAFF	TGTGCCAGCAGTTCCGCCCAGGACAGAACCACTGAAGCTTTCTTT	.	TRBV2	.	TRBJ1-1
CASSTGTGTDTQYF	TGCGCCAGCAGCACTGGGACAGGGACAGATACGCAGTATTTT	.	TRBV5-1	TRBD1	TRBJ2-3
CASRDRNSPLHF	TGTGCCAGTCGGGACAGAAATTCACCCCTCCACTTT	few	TRBV19	TRBD1	TRBJ1-6
CASSPSTSLSQPQHF	TGTGCCAGCAGTCCTTCTACTTCTTTGAGCCAGCCCCAGCATTTT	.	TRBV3-1/TRBV3-2	.	TRBJ1-5
CASSLVLVNTEAFF	TGTGCCAGCAGCTTAGTCTTAGTGAACACTGAAGCTTTCTTT	.	TRBV7-9	.	TRBJ1-1
CATSRDPAGNTIYF	TGTGCCACCAGCAGAGATCCCGCGGGAAACACCATATATTTT	once	TRBV15	.	TRBJ1-3
CASRKPGQGSYEQYF	TGCGCCAGCAGAAAACCGGGACAGGGGTCCTACGAGCAGTACTTC	.	TRBV5-1	TRBD1	TRBJ2-7
CASSYRETNYGYTF	TGTGCCAGCAGTTACAGGGAGACTAACTATGGCTACACCTTC	.	TRBV6-5	.	TRBJ1-2
CASSYNGRGVTGELFF	TGTGCCAGCAGTTATAATGGGCGGGGGGTTACCGGGGAGCTGTTTTTT	.	TRBV6-5	TRBD2	TRBJ2-2
CSASFGQGNTEAFF	TGCAGTGCTAGTTTCGGACAGGGCAACACTGAAGCTTTCTTT	few	TRBV20-1	TRBD1	TRBJ1-1
CASSLQDSYNSPLHF	TGTGCCAGCAGCCTCCAGGACAGCTATAATTCACCCCTCCACTTT	.	TRBV9	.	TRBJ1-6